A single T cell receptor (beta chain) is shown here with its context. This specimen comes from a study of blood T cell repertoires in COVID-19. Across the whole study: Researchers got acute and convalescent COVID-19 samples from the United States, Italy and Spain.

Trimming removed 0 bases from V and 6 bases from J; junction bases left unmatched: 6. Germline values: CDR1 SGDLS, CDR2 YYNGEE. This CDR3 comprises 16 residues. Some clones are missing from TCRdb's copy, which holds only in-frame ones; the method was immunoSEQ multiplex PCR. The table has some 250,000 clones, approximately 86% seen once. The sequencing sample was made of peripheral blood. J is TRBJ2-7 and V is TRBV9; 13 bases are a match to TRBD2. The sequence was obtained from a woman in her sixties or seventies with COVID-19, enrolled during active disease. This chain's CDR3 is CASSVAGTSGTPEQYF. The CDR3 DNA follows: TGTGCCAGCAGCGTAGCTGGGACTAGCGGGACCCCCGAGCAGTACTTC.